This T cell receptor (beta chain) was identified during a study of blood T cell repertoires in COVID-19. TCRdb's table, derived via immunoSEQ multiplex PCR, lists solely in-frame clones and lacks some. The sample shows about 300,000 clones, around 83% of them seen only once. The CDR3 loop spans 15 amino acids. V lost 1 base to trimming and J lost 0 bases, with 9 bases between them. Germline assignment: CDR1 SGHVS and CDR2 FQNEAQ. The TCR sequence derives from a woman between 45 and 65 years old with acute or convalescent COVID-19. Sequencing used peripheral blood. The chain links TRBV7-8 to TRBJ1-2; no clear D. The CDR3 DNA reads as TGTGCCAGCAGCTTAGTACAGCCTTCTAACTATGGCTACACCTTC. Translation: CASSLVQPSNYGYTF.